This TCR beta chain was sequenced in a study of T cell responses to AZD1222 COVID-19 vaccine. Notes on this clone: Its antigen is currently unknown.

Repertoires were generated with immunoSEQ multiplex PCR, while TCRdb's copy carries only in-frame clones and drops some. The data contain more than 110,000 clones, approximately 90% of them singletons. Study-wide results and limits: Clonal diversity may have been underestimated, and the donors were mostly white British, with more females than males.

V lost 3 bases to trimming and J lost 3 bases, with 14 bases between them. CDR3 length equals 16 residues. From germline, CDR1 is LGHNA and CDR2 YSLEER. The chain joins TRBV4-3 to TRBJ1-4; no reliable D call. This receptor was identified in an adult who received the AZD1222 COVID-19 vaccine. Sequenced here: peripheral blood, sampled 28 days after the second AZD1222 dose. DNA of the CDR3: TGCGCCAGCAGCCAGACGCCGAGCGGGGCTAATGAAAAACTGTTTTTT. It encodes CASSQTPSGANEKLFF.